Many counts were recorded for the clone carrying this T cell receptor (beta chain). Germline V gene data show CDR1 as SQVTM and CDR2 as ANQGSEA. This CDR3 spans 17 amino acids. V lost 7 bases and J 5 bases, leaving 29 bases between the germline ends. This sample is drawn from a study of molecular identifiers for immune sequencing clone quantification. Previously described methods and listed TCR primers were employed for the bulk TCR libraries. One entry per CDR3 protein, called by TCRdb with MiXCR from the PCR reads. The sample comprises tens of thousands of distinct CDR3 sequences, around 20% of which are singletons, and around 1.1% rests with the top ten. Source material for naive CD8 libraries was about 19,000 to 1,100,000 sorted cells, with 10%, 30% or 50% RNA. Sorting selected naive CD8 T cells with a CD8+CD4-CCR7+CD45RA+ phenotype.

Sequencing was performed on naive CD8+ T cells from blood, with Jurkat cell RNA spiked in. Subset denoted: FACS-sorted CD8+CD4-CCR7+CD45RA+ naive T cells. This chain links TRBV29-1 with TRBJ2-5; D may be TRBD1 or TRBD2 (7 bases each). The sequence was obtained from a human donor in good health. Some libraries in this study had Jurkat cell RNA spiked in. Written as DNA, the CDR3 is TGCAGCGCTGGGGGAGGGGGCGGCTTTGGTCTTGGGGAGACCCAGTACTTC. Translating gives CSAGGGGGFGLGETQYF.